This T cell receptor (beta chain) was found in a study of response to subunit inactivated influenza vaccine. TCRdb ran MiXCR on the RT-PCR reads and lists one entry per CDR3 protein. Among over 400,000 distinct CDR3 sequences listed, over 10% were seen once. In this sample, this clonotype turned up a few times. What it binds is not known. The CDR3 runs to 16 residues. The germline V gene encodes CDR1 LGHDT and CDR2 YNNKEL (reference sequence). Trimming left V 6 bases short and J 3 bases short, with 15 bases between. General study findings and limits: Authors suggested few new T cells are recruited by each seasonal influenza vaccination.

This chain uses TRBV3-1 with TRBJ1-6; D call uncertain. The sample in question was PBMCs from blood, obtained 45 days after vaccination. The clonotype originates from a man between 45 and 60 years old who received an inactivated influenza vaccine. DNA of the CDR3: TGTGCCAGCAGTCCACTGGGATACCTCTATAATTCACCCCTCCACTTT. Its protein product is CASSPLGYLYNSPLHF.